This is a list of T cell receptor beta chains from one sample in a study of blood T cell repertoires in COVID-19. Generated by immunoSEQ multiplex PCR, the TCRdb table keeps only in-frame clones and is missing some. Of 100,000 to 150,000 clones listed, approximately 80% are singletons. The specimen was peripheral blood. All receptors derive from a woman aged 55-69 years with acute or convalescent COVID-19. CDR3s include the opening cysteine and the closing phenylalanine or tryptophan. D genes are given only for firm matches.

j_gene: TRBJ2-3
d_gene: TRBD2
v_gene: TRBV19
CDR3nt: TGTGCCAGTAGTATGCGGGGGACCTTCACAGATACGCAGTATTTT
CDR3aa: CASSMRGTFTDTQYF

j_gene: TRBJ1-2
d_gene: .
v_gene: TRBV5-6
CDR3nt: TGTGCCAGCAGCCCCCGACTGATACGGGGGGACTATGGCTACACCTTC
CDR3aa: CASSPRLIRGDYGYTF

j_gene: TRBJ1-4
d_gene: TRBD1
v_gene: TRBV10-3
CDR3nt: TGTGCCATCAGTGAGTCGAGGACAGGGGAGGTTCGCGAAAAACTGTTTTTT
CDR3aa: CAISESRTGEVREKLFF

j_gene: TRBJ2-3
d_gene: .
v_gene: TRBV5-6
CDR3nt: TGTGCCAGCAGCTTTCGCGTAAACACAGATACGCAGTATTTT
CDR3aa: CASSFRVNTDTQYF

j_gene: TRBJ1-5
d_gene: .
v_gene: TRBV30
CDR3nt: TGTGCCTGGACGGCGGACAGAGTTAATCAGCCCCAGCATTTT
CDR3aa: CAWTADRVNQPQHF

j_gene: TRBJ1-1
d_gene: TRBD1
v_gene: TRBV19
CDR3nt: TGTGCCAGTAAAGGGACAGACTTTATGAACACTGAAGCTTTCTTT
CDR3aa: CASKGTDFMNTEAFF

j_gene: TRBJ1-2
d_gene: TRBD1
v_gene: TRBV24-1
CDR3nt: TGTGCCACCAGTGATTCTGACAGGGCTGGCTACACCTTC
CDR3aa: CATSDSDRAGYTF

j_gene: TRBJ2-5
d_gene: .
v_gene: TRBV2
CDR3nt: TGTGCCAGCGAGTGGCGGACTTCCCAGGATCTGAAAGAGACCCAGTACTTC
CDR3aa: CASEWRTSQDLKETQYF

j_gene: TRBJ1-1
d_gene: .
v_gene: TRBV5-1
CDR3nt: TGCGCCAGCAGCTTGGTGTCAGGGGCCCTTAACACTGAAGCTTTCTTT
CDR3aa: CASSLVSGALNTEAFF

j_gene: TRBJ1-1
d_gene: TRBD1
v_gene: TRBV27
CDR3nt: TGTGCCAGCAGTCCCGGGACAGCAATGAACACTGAAGCTTTCTTT
CDR3aa: CASSPGTAMNTEAFF

j_gene: TRBJ1-1
d_gene: .
v_gene: TRBV29-1
CDR3nt: TGCAGCGCTACCCTAGGAGGGAACACTGAAGCTTTCTTT
CDR3aa: CSATLGGNTEAFF

j_gene: TRBJ2-1
d_gene: .
v_gene: TRBV2
CDR3nt: TGTGCCAGCAGTGACATGGCACCGGAGCAGTTCTTC
CDR3aa: CASSDMAPEQFF

j_gene: TRBJ1-6
d_gene: .
v_gene: TRBV7-8
CDR3nt: TGTGCCAGCAGCTTAATTGGGGGGGAGACCTATAATTCACCCCTCCACTTT
CDR3aa: CASSLIGGETYNSPLHF

j_gene: TRBJ2-7
d_gene: .
v_gene: TRBV9
CDR3nt: TGTGCCAGCAGCGTAAGCGGGTCCTACGAGCAGTACTTC
CDR3aa: CASSVSGSYEQYF

j_gene: TRBJ1-2
d_gene: .
v_gene: TRBV10-3
CDR3nt: TGTGCCATCAGTCCCGAGAAATATGGCTACACCTTC
CDR3aa: CAISPEKYGYTF

j_gene: TRBJ1-5
d_gene: .
v_gene: TRBV5-4
CDR3nt: TGTGCCAGCAGCCCAGGGTTAGATCAGCCCCAGCATTTT
CDR3aa: CASSPGLDQPQHF

j_gene: TRBJ1-1
d_gene: .
v_gene: TRBV6-4
CDR3nt: TGTGCCAGCAGTGACAGGGGGTACGGTGAAGCTTTCTTT
CDR3aa: CASSDRGYGEAFF

j_gene: TRBJ1-5
d_gene: TRBD1
v_gene: TRBV6-5
CDR3nt: TGTGCCAGCAGTTCGGGACAGGGGTTTAGCAATCAGCCCCAGCATTTT
CDR3aa: CASSSGQGFSNQPQHF

j_gene: TRBJ1-2
d_gene: .
v_gene: TRBV30
CDR3nt: TGTGCCTGGAGTGTATGGGCAGGCGGCTACACCTTC
CDR3aa: CAWSVWAGGYTF

j_gene: TRBJ1-4
d_gene: .
v_gene: TRBV19
CDR3nt: TGTGCCAGTAGAGAATCTTCGGGTCTCCTGGCGGGACTGTTTTTT
CDR3aa: CASRESSGLLAGLFF

j_gene: TRBJ1-4
d_gene: .
v_gene: TRBV27
CDR3nt: TGTGCCAGCAGTTTAGGCAGTAATGAAAAACTGTTTTTT
CDR3aa: CASSLGSNEKLFF

j_gene: TRBJ1-6
d_gene: .
v_gene: TRBV7-8
CDR3nt: TGTGCCAGCAGGACAGGTTTTTCAAATTCACCCCTCCACTTT
CDR3aa: CASRTGFSNSPLHF